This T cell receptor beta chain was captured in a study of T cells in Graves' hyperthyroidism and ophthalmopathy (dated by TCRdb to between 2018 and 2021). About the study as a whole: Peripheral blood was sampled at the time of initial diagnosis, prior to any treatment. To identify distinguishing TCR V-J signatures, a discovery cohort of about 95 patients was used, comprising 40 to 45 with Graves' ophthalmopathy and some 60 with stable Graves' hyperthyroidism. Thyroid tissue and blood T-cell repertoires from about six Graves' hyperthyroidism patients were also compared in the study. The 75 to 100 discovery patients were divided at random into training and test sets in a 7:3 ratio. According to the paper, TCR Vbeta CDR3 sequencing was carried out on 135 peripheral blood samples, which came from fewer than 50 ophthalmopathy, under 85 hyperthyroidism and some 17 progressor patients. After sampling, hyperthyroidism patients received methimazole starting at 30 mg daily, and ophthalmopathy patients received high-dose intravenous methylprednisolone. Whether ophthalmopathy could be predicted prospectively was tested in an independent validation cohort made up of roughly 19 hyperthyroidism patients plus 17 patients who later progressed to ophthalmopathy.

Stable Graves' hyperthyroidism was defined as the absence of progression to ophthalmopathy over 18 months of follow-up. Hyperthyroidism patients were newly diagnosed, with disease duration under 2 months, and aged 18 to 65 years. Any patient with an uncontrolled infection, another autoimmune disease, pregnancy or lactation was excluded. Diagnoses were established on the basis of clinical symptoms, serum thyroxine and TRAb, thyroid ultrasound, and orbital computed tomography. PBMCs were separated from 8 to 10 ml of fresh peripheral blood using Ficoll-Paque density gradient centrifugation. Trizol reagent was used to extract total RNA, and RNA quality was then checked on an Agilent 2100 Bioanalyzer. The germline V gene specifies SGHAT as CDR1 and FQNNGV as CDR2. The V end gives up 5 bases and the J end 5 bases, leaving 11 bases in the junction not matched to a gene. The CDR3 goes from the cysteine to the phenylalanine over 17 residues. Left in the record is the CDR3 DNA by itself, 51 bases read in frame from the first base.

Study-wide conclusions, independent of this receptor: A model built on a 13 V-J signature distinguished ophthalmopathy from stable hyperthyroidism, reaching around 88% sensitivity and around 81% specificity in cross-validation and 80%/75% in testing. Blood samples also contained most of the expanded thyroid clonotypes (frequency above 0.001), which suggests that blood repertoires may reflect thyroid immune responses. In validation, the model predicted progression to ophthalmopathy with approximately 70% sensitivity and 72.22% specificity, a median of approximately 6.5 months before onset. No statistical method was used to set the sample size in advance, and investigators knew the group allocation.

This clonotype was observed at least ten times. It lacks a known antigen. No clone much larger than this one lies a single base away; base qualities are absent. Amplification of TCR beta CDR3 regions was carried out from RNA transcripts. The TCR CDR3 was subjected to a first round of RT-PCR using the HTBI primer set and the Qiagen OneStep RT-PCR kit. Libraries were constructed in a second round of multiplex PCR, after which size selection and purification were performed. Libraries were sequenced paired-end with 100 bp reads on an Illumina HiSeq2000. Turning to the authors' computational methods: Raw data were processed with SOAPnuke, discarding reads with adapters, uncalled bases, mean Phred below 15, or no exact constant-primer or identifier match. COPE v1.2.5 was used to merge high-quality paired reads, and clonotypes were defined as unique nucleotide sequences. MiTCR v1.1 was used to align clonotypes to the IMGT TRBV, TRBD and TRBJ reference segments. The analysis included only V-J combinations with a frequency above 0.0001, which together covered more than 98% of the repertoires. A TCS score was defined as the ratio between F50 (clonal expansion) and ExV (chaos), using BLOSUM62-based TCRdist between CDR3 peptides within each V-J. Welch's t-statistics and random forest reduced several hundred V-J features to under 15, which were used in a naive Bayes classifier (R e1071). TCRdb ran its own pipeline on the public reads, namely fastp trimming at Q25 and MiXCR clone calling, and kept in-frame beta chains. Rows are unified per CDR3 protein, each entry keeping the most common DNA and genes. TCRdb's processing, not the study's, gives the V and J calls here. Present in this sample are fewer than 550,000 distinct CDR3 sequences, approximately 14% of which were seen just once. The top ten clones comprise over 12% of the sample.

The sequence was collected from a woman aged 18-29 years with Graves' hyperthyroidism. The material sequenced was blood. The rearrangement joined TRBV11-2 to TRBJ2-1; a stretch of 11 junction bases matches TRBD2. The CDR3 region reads CASSKTSGTQRNNEQFF. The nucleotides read TGTGCCAGCAGCAAGACTAGCGGGACCCAACGTAACAATGAGCAGTTCTTC.